The 17 T cell receptor beta chains below were found in one sample sequenced in a study of blood T cell repertoires in COVID-19. The protocol was immunoSEQ multiplex PCR, while the TCRdb copy is restricted to in-frame clones and leaves out a portion. The repertoire holds over 150,000 clones, 82% seen once, with over 9.5% in the top ten. The sequenced material came from peripheral blood. The receptor set was obtained from a woman older than 75 with active or convalescent COVID-19.

The chain uses TRBV14 and TRBJ2-1; 11 nucleotides line up with TRBD2. J was trimmed by 1 base and V by 4 bases; bases with no gene match: 3. CDR1 and CDR2 from the germline V gene are SGHDN and FVKESK. CDR3 size: 16 residues. In DNA form, the CDR3 reads TGTGCCAGCAGCCTTCGACTAGCGGGATCCTACAATGAGCAGTTCTTC. This encodes CASSLRLAGSYNEQFF.

In this sample, this clone turned up a few times. The V gene is TRBV7-9, the J gene TRBJ2-2; D ambiguous. CDR1 SEHNR and CDR2 FQNEAQ come from the germline V gene (reference sequence). CDR3 length: 13 residues. V was shortened by 3 bases and J by 5 bases, with 7 bases between the two germline ends. Written as DNA, the CDR3 is TGTGCCAGCAGCTTGCCAGGTACCGGGGAGCTGTTTTTT. This encodes CASSLPGTGELFF.

This clone appeared a few times. The rearrangement joins TRBV18 to TRBJ2-5; 12 bases are shared with TRBD2. Looked up from germline, CDR1 is KGHSH and CDR2 is LQKENI. With 0 bases clipped from V and 5 bases from J, the junction kept 16 bases outside the gene matches. The CDR3 contains 20 residues. CDR3 in DNA: TGTGCCAGCTCACCACCGCTCAATAGCGCTAGCGGGAGGGCCAGGGAGACCCAGTACTTC. It encodes CASSPPLNSASGRARETQYF.

The genes are TRBV5-1 and TRBJ2-7; TRBD1 matches at 7 bases. CDR1 SGHRS and CDR2 YFSETQ come from the germline V gene. V gave up 0 bases and J gave up 2 bases; unmatched junction bases: 8. The CDR3 is 16 amino acids. In DNA form, the CDR3 reads TGCGCCAGCAGCTTGGGAGGGGGACAGCTGACCTACGAGCAGTACTTC. It is translated as CASSLGGGQLTYEQYF.

The V gene is TRBV6-6, the J gene TRBJ1-5; TRBD1 might be the D (5 bases). Germline V gene lookup returns CDR1 MNHNY and CDR2 SVGAGI (reference sequence). This CDR3 is 13 amino acids long. V was trimmed by 2 bases and J by 5 bases, leaving 7 bases between them. The chain's CDR3 is CASSYTQDQPQHF. CDR3 coding DNA: TGTGCCAGCAGTTACACACAGGATCAGCCCCAGCATTTT.

This chain links TRBV19 with TRBJ2-3, with TRBD2 as a possible D gene (6 bases). CDR3 length: 15 amino acids. Trimming took 1 base from V and 2 from J, leaving 10 bases between them. Germline-derived CDR1 and CDR2 are LNHDA and SQIVND (reference sequence). The CDR3 sequence is CASSIGLAPTDTQYF. Written as DNA, the CDR3 is TGTGCCAGTAGTATAGGCCTAGCGCCCACAGATACGCAGTATTTT.

The chain uses TRBV14 and TRBJ1-2; D unresolved. Germline V gives CDR1 SGHDN, CDR2 FVKESK. The CDR3 is 13 amino acids. Trimming pared 4 bases from V and 8 bases from J, leaving 14 bases between. CDR3: CASSPSAVPGYTF. CDR3 DNA: TGTGCCAGCAGCCCGTCCGCGGTACCCGGCTACACCTTC.

A word on this clone: The sample contains more than one DNA sequence encoding this CDR3. The chain links TRBV2 to TRBJ2-3; 15 bases agree with TRBD2. Germline V lookup: CDR1 SNHLY, CDR2 FYNNEI. Losses at the gene ends were 6 bases for V and 0 bases for J; bases not matched to a gene: 7. The CDR3 has 18 amino acids. This chain's CDR3 is CASRGGLAGGPSTDTQYF. As DNA, the CDR3 is TGTGCCAGCAGAGGTGGACTAGCGGGAGGGCCCAGCACAGATACGCAGTATTTT.

J is TRBJ1-6 and V is TRBV7-3; D remains ambiguous. CDR3 length equals 13 residues. In germline, CDR1 is SGHTA, CDR2 FQGTGA. V was clipped by 5 bases and J by 7 bases, with 9 bases between them. The DNA of the CDR3 is TGTGCCAGCAGCCAAGCCTTGAATTCACCCCTCCACTTT. Translation gives CASSQALNSPLHF.

The CDR3 nucleotides are TGTGCCTGCCGGACAGGGGGCGCGAGTCAGCCCCAGCATTTT. Amino acid sequence: CACRTGGASQPQHF. The V gene is TRBV30, the J gene TRBJ1-5; TRBD1 aligns across 11 bases. With 6 bases clipped from V and 6 bases from J, the junction kept 7 bases outside the gene matches. CDR3 size: 14 residues. The germline gives CDR1 GTSNPN, CDR2 SVGIG (reference sequence).

In this sample, this clone turned up a few times. The V gene is TRBV3-1 (or the pseudogene TRBV3-2), the J gene TRBJ2-2, with TRBD1 identical over 9 bases. The CDR3 length is 18 residues. With V trimmed by 1 base and J by 2 bases, 8 bases remained unmatched. Germline CDR1 LGHDT, CDR2 YNNKEL (reference sequence). CDR3 in amino acids: CASSQGPGTGTNTGELFF. CDR3 DNA sequence: TGTGCCAGCAGCCAAGGGCCCGGGACAGGGACCAACACCGGGGAGCTGTTTTTT.

The chain employs TRBV6-6 and TRBJ2-7; D call uncertain. CDR3 length equals 14 residues. Trimming removed 2 bases from V and 5 bases from J, with 13 bases in between. Germline CDR1 MNHNY, CDR2 SVGAGI (reference sequence). The CDR3 DNA reads TGTGCCAGCAGTTACCAGCAGGCCGGTGACGAGCAGTACTTC. Residues: CASSYQQAGDEQYF.

Here the CDR3 DNA reads TGTGCCAGCTCCCGGGAAGCGGACACTGAAGCTTTCTTT. Its translation is CASSREADTEAFF. This rearrangement joins TRBV18 to TRBJ1-1, with D uncertain. CDR1 is KGHSH and CDR2 is LQKENI in the germline V gene. V gave up 6 bases and J gave up 3 bases, with 11 bases separating them. The CDR3 loop spans 13 amino acids.

V and J are TRBV6-1 and TRBJ1-6; the D gene is possibly TRBD1 (6 bases). The CDR3 is made up of 13 amino acids. V gave up 2 bases and J gave up 7 bases, with 6 bases separating them. From germline, CDR1 is MNHNS and CDR2 SASEGT. The CDR3 DNA sequence: TGTGCCAGCAGTGAACAGGGGAATTCACCCCTCCACTTT. Protein: CASSEQGNSPLHF.

The CDR3: CASSQEPPGHPLDHREKLFF. The CDR3 coding sequence is TGCGCCAGCAGCCAAGAACCCCCGGGACACCCACTTGATCATCGGGAAAAACTGTTTTTT. V is TRBV4-1 and J is TRBJ1-4, with D maybe TRBD1 (6 bases). Trimming left V 0 bases short and J 8 bases short, with 28 bases between. Per the germline V gene, CDR1 is MGHRA and CDR2 is YSYEKL. The CDR3 totals 20 residues.

A few counts support this clone. The rearrangement links TRBV19 to TRBJ1-2; tentatively, D is TRBD1 (6 bases). Trimming removed 5 bases at V and 6 bases at J, with 10 bases between. The V gene's germline CDR1 is LNHDA and CDR2 SQIVND (reference sequence). This CDR3 region has 12 residues. The CDR3 DNA follows: TGTGCCAGTAGTTTCACAGGGAATGGCTACACCTTC. Its translation: CASSFTGNGYTF.

Only one count was recorded for this clone. The J gene is TRBJ2-7, the V gene TRBV9, with TRBD2 matching over 8 bases. Trimming took 4 bases from V and 5 from J; bases not matched to a gene: 11. CDR1 SGDLS and CDR2 YYNGEE come from the germline V gene. This CDR3 is 15 amino acids long. As DNA, the CDR3 is TGTGCCAGCAGCCCTGTGACTAGCGCCTACCACGAGCAGTACTTC. This encodes CASSPVTSAYHEQYF.